This T cell receptor (beta chain) comes out of a study of blood T cell repertoires in COVID-19. Study-level background: The origin of the acute and convalescent COVID-19 samples was the United States, Italy and Spain. Sources were T cells, B-cell-depleted T cells, or PBMCs; the material itself was cDNA or gDNA.

CDR3 length: 16 residues. Trimming cost V 4 bases and J 6 bases; bases outside gene matches: 9. Germline CDR1 SGHNT, CDR2 YYREEE (reference sequence). Original handling: Reference gene primer amplification gave nucleated cell count estimates. Only in-frame clones appear in the TCRdb table, and some are missing; sequencing was by immunoSEQ multiplex PCR. The D gene and trimming were derived from the DNA, and the V and J assignments and clone size from that table. The sample consists of 30,000 or so clones, more than 70% of them appearing once. The clonotype comes from a woman aged 40 to 50 with active or convalescent COVID-19. Material for sequencing was peripheral blood. V and J are TRBV5-4 and TRBJ1-4, with TRBD1 matching 10 bases. The CDR3 loop is CASSLGRTGGHEKLFF. The DNA of the CDR3 is TGTGCCAGCAGCCTGGGACGGACAGGGGGACATGAAAAACTGTTTTTT.